This T cell receptor (beta chain) appears in the sequencing data of a study of Ad26.COV2.S vaccination and SARS-CoV-2 variants. Study details: The trial was COV1001 and the donor's arm was Ad26.COV2.S. Intramuscular Ad26.COV2.S doses were given once or twice, 56 days apart.

Clones were read by immunoSEQ multiplex PCR, and TCRdb kept only the in-frame ones, dropping some. This sample carries fewer than 300,000 clones, roughly 86% of them seen once, and the ten largest clones take roughly 3.5%. The CDR3 covers 14 residues. V shed 7 bases and J shed 0 bases, with 9 bases lying between them. Per germline, CDR1 SNHLY and CDR2 FYNNEI. Sample treatment: over 15 received Ad26.COV2.S at low or high dose, single or two shots; five or six received placebo; per-sample allocation not given. Sampling was done on day 63 after the first vaccine or placebo injection. The clonotype comes from a person aged 18-65 years who received the Ad26.COV2.S COVID-19 vaccine or a placebo. The gene calls are TRBV2 and TRBJ1-4, with unresolved D. The sequenced sample was peripheral blood, obtained in a trial of Ad26.COV2.S vaccine versus placebo. Here the CDR3 reads CASKDASTNEKLFF. For the CDR3, the DNA is TGTGCCAGCAAGGACGCTTCAACTAATGAAAAACTGTTTTTT.